This T cell receptor beta chain was profiled in a study of blood T cell repertoires in COVID-19. Authors' processing steps: For nucleated cells, counts were estimated from reference gene primer amplification. The repertoire was sequenced with immunoSEQ multiplex PCR; TCRdb's copy has only in-frame clones and lacks some. V and J calls and clone size are given by that table; D and trimming were obtained from the DNA. The sample holds 330,000 or so clones, over 70% seen once. The ends lost 0 bases at V and 5 bases at J; junction bases unmatched: 9. The CDR3 totals 16 residues. Germline V gene lookup returns CDR1 WSHSY and CDR2 SAAADI.

The sequence came from a man under 40 who had recovered from COVID-19. This chain uses TRBV10-2 with TRBJ2-5, with 7 bases matching TRBD1. Sequences were obtained from PBMCs or T cells enriched from blood (not recorded which). CDR3 sequence: CASSESSVGDSETQYF. DNA for the CDR3: TGCGCCAGCAGTGAGTCGAGTGTCGGGGACAGCGAGACCCAGTACTTC.